This T cell receptor (beta chain) was sequenced for a study of T cell repertoires in cytomegalovirus infection (dated by TCRdb to between 2019 and 2020). About the study as a whole: Alongside well-studied HLA-B-restricted epitopes, the peptide stimulations were aimed at recently identified HLA-C-restricted CMV epitopes, whose presentation resists viral immunomodulation. Donor HLA type was relevant to the analysis, because carriage of CMV infection together with the matching HLA type was indicated by public TCR beta signatures.

Germline trimming: 0 bases from V, 4 bases from J; junction bases outside gene matches: 3. Per the germline V gene, MNHEY is the CDR1 and SVGAGI is the CDR2. Measured from the cysteine to the phenylalanine, the CDR3 is 15 residues long. The CDR3 DNA has 45 bases and is translated from base 1. The treatment or condition label corresponds to: in vitro stimulation with specific CMV peptide epitopes to enrich CMV-specific T cells. The instrument given in TCRdb is Illumina HiSeq 1500. TCRdb took the public reads, trimmed them with fastp at Q25, ran MiXCR for clone calling and kept in-frame beta chains. Rows with a matching CDR3 protein are joined into one entry that keeps the most common DNA and genes. Within this sample are more than 300,000 distinct CDR3 sequences, with just under 35% of them counted one time only. Roughly 13% of the sample comes from the top ten. Comment on this clonotype: Its antigen is still unknown. No base quality information exists; no much larger clone differs at one position.

Study-wide conclusions, independent of this receptor: In both this cohort and an independent cohort of 350 to 400 donors, the cumulative frequency of public TCR beta family members distinguished carriers of CMV infection plus the relevant HLA type. The ex vivo response was dominated by HLA-C-restricted CMV-specific TCR beta clonotypes, which also provided the single most frequent clonotype in two of eight donors.

Sample: cultured PBMCs, taken from culture after CMV antigen stimulation. The TCR was taken from a human donor in good health (CMV status not recorded). Some clones in this sample may be carry-over from other donors' samples. This sequence uses TRBV6-5 and TRBJ2-3, and 8 bases in between align with TRBD1. The bases read TGTGCCAGCAGTTACTCGAGACAGGGGCCAGATACGCAGTATTTT. The resulting protein is CASSYSRQGPDTQYF.